Listed here are 29 T cell receptor beta chains from one sample, sequenced in a study of blood T cell repertoires in COVID-19. Clones were sequenced by immunoSEQ multiplex PCR, and TCRdb holds only the in-frame ones, with some missing. Of 250,000 to 350,000 clones listed, around nine tenths are singletons. Sequencing was done on a sample of PBMCs or T cells enriched from blood (not recorded which). All receptors derive from a woman in her twenties or thirties who had recovered from COVID-19.

The gene calls are TRBV4-3 and TRBJ1-3, with D unresolved. CDR1 LGHNA and CDR2 YSLEER come from the germline V gene. This CDR3 has 15 residues. The V end was cut by 0 bases, the J end by 2 bases, with 8 bases between. CDR3 DNA: TGCGCCAGCAGCCAAGATCCGGTCCCTGGAAACACCATATATTTT. It translates to CASSQDPVPGNTIYF.

The CDR3 loop reads CASSRLQGTTDTQYF. CDR3 bases: TGTGCCAGCAGCCGCCTACAGGGTACAACAGATACGCAGTATTTT. V gene TRBV3-1 (or the pseudogene TRBV3-2) combines with J gene TRBJ2-3; TRBD1 is a possible D gene (6 bases). Looked up from germline, CDR1 is LGHDT and CDR2 is YNNKEL (reference sequence). V was pared by 4 bases and J by 3 bases, with 14 bases between. CDR3 length: 15 residues.

The chain couples TRBV28 to TRBJ1-5, with D tentatively TRBD1 (6 bases). Germline V gene lookup returns CDR1 MDHEN and CDR2 SYDVKM. V was clipped by 7 bases and J by 3 bases, with 16 bases between them. CDR3 length: 15 residues. CDR3 bases: TGTGCCAGCACCTTTGATAACAGGGACAATCAGCCCCAGCATTTT. It translates to CASTFDNRDNQPQHF.

This clone was observed a handful of times. An end of the junction differs from the germline gene, which may be a read error. The V call is TRBV5-6, the J call TRBJ1-1; D unresolved. The CDR3 is made up of 11 amino acids. The germline V gene encodes CDR1 SGHDT and CDR2 YYEEEE. Written as DNA, the CDR3 is TGTGCCAGCAGCTCCGACACTCAAGCTTTCTTT. As protein: CASSSDTQAFF.

V is TRBV15 and J is TRBJ1-1; unclear D gene. Trimming shortened V by 1 base and J by 1 base, and 10 bases separated the two germline ends. The CDR3 has 15 residues. The germline V gene has CDR1 LNHNV and CDR2 YYDKDF (reference sequence). The CDR3 reads CATSRGTGSNTEAFF. In DNA form, the CDR3 reads TGTGCCACCAGCAGAGGTACGGGATCGAACACTGAAGCTTTCTTT.

The chain has TRBV7-2 and TRBJ2-1; D is possibly TRBD2 (6 bases). V was pared by 3 bases and J by 8 bases, with 17 bases between. This CDR3 has 15 residues. Germline V gene data show CDR1 as SGHTA and CDR2 as FQGNSA. The CDR3 sequence: CASSFNRDWRYEQFF. The CDR3 nucleotides read TGTGCCAGCAGCTTCAACCGGGACTGGCGCTATGAGCAGTTCTTC.

The chain combines TRBV24-1 with TRBJ2-7, with 9 bases identical to TRBD2. Per the germline V gene, CDR1 is KGHDR and CDR2 is SFDVKD. Trimming took 11 bases from V and 3 from J; bases not matched to a gene: 4. The CDR3 covers 12 residues. CDR3 in amino acids: CASGGGCYEQYF. CDR3 sequence (DNA): TGTGCCAGCGGGGGGGGTTGCTACGAGCAGTACTTC.

The chain uses TRBV12-3 or TRBV12-4 and TRBJ1-5; D unresolved. The germline V and J ends were trimmed by 5 bases and 2 bases, with 7 bases remaining between them. This CDR3 region has 13 residues. The DNA of the CDR3 is TGTGCCAGCAGTGACTATGGCAATCAGCCCCAGCATTTT. The encoded protein is CASSDYGNQPQHF.

This sequence joins TRBV12-5 and TRBJ2-2; no clear D. V was clipped by 4 bases and J by 1 base, with 7 bases between them. CDR3 length equals 14 residues. Germline V gene data show CDR1 as LGHNT and CDR2 as FRNRAP. As DNA, the CDR3 is TGTGCTAGTGGTTCTTCAGTGAACACCGGGGAGCTGTTTTTT. As protein: CASGSSVNTGELFF.

V usage is TRBV19 and J usage is TRBJ1-5; 7 bases match TRBD1. This CDR3 has 12 residues. Looked up from germline, CDR1 is LNHDA and CDR2 is SQIVND (reference sequence). The V gene end was trimmed by 7 bases and the J gene end by 14 bases; junction bases not matched to a gene: 11. CDR3: CASTPGQGGEHF. CDR3 coding DNA: TGTGCCAGTACCCCAGGGCAGGGGGGTGAGCATTTT. Variable domain in full (rest from reference TRBV19 and TRBJ1-5): DGGITQSPKYLFRKEGQNVTLSCEQNLNHDAMYWYRQDPGQGLRLIYYSQIVNDFQKGDIAEGYSVSREKKESFPLTVTSAQKNPTAFYLCASTPGQGGEHFGDGTRLSIL.

V usage is TRBV9 and J usage is TRBJ1-2; no clear D. Germline V CDR1 and CDR2: SGDLS, YYNGEE. This CDR3 comprises 15 residues. Between the trimmed V and J ends, which lost 0 bases and 5 bases, there was a span of 14 bases. The CDR3 spells CASSVGTEGSYGYTF. CDR3 DNA: TGTGCCAGCAGCGTAGGGACCGAGGGCAGTTATGGCTACACCTTC.

V and J are TRBV9 and TRBJ1-2; 8 bases map to TRBD1. The CDR3 extends over 15 amino acids. Per the germline V gene, CDR1 is SGDLS and CDR2 is YYNGEE. Trimming took 4 bases from V and 4 from J; bases not matched to a gene: 9. In DNA form, the CDR3 reads TGTGCCAGCAGCCCCCGGACAGGGAACCTCTATGGCTACACCTTC. This sequence encodes CASSPRTGNLYGYTF.

This clone appeared a single time. The chain joins TRBV6-5 to TRBJ2-7; D perhaps matches TRBD2 (7 bases). Deletions cut 8 bases from V and 3 bases from J, with 11 bases between. CDR3 length equals 12 residues. Looked up from germline, CDR1 is MNHEY and CDR2 is SVGAGI. CDR3 DNA: TGTGCCAGCCGAGGGGGGGACTACGAGCAGTACTTC. Translating gives CASRGGDYEQYF.

The gene calls are TRBV19 and TRBJ2-3; D may be TRBD2 (5 bases). This CDR3 spans 14 amino acids. V was trimmed by 3 bases and J by 2 bases, leaving 9 bases between them. The germline gives CDR1 LNHDA, CDR2 SQIVND (reference sequence). The CDR3 DNA reads TGTGCCAGTAGTATCGAGGGCATCACAGATACGCAGTATTTT. Residues: CASSIEGITDTQYF.

V gene TRBV7-8 combines with J gene TRBJ2-3; 9 nucleotides line up with TRBD2. From germline, CDR1 is SGHVS and CDR2 FQNEAQ. The V gene end was trimmed by 6 bases and the J gene end by 4 bases; junction bases not matched to a gene: 8. The length of the CDR3 is 15 residues. This CDR3 is CASRPRGGMADTQYF. Written as DNA, the CDR3 is TGTGCCAGCAGGCCGCGGGGGGGCATGGCAGATACGCAGTATTTT.

This chain connects TRBV19 to TRBJ1-1; 7 nucleotides line up with TRBD1. Germline CDR1 is LNHDA and CDR2 is SQIVND (reference sequence). Trimming at V came to 11 bases and at J to 3 bases, leaving 6 bases not matched to a gene. The CDR3 consists of 12 residues. CDR3 sequence (DNA): TGTGCCTCCCGGACAGGATACACTGAAGCTTTCTTT. Translation: CASRTGYTEAFF.

Only a few counts were recorded for this clone. The rearrangement uses TRBV5-8 and TRBJ1-5; TRBD1 agrees at 9 bases. Unmatched junction bases numbered 5, after V lost 0 bases and J lost 7 bases. This CDR3 contains 15 residues. In germline, CDR1 is SGHTS, CDR2 YDEGEE. CDR3 DNA: TGTGCCAGCAGCTTGGTGACAGGGGGATTGCAGCCCCAGCATTTT. Its protein is CASSLVTGGLQPQHF.

This clone was detected only a few times. This chain connects TRBV5-8 to TRBJ1-1; maybe TRBD1 (5 bases). V lost 6 bases and J lost 1, with 10 bases in between. This CDR3 has 13 amino acids. Germline CDR1 and CDR2: SGHTS and YDEGEE. This CDR3 reads CASKRGRNTEAFF. In nucleotides, the CDR3 is TGTGCCAGCAAACGGGGGAGGAACACTGAAGCTTTCTTT.

This clone was found once. The chain links TRBV19 to TRBJ1-5; maybe TRBD1 (6 bases). This CDR3 has 14 residues. V was pared by 10 bases and J by 5 bases, with 18 bases between. The germline V gene encodes CDR1 LNHDA and CDR2 SQIVND (reference sequence). CDR3: CATSGRGRDQPQHF. CDR3 nucleotide sequence: TGTGCCACCTCAGGCAGGGGTCGGGATCAGCCCCAGCATTTT. The variable domain in full, with the rest retrieved from reference TRBV19 and TRBJ1-5, is DGGITQSPKYLFRKEGQNVTLSCEQNLNHDAMYWYRQDPGQGLRLIYYSQIVNDFQKGDIAEGYSVSREKKESFPLTVTSAQKNPTAFYLCATSGRGRDQPQHFGDGTRLSIL.

The genes are TRBV19 and TRBJ2-1, with a weak D call TRBD2 (6 bases). Germline V lookup: CDR1 LNHDA, CDR2 SQIVND (reference sequence). The CDR3 loop spans 16 amino acids. Trimming left V 3 bases short and J 8 bases short, with 20 bases between. The chain's CDR3 is CASSISGPRGVDEQFF. As DNA, the CDR3 is TGTGCCAGTAGTATCTCCGGCCCCCGCGGGGTTGATGAGCAGTTCTTC.

The V and J genes are TRBV29-1 and TRBJ1-1; 7 bases agree with TRBD1. The CDR3 contains 13 residues. The germline gives CDR1 SQVTM, CDR2 ANQGSEA. J lost 5 bases, V lost 3 bases, and 6 bases had no gene match. The CDR3 DNA sequence: TGCAGCGTTGAGGGTAGGGGGCAGACTGAAGCTTTCTTT. Translation: CSVEGRGQTEAFF.

The chain employs TRBV4-1 and TRBJ1-6; 12 nucleotides line up with TRBD1. Looked up from germline, CDR1 is MGHRA and CDR2 is YSYEKL. The CDR3 consists of 17 residues. The trim removed 1 base at V and 11 bases at J, leaving 9 bases unmatched. DNA of the CDR3: TGCGCCAGCAGCCAAGCAGAACCGGGACAGGGGGCCACACCCCTCCACTTT. Translated: CASSQAEPGQGATPLHF.

V usage is TRBV10-2 and J usage is TRBJ2-7; the D is unclear. This CDR3 has 14 residues. CDR1 and CDR2 from the germline V gene are WSHSY and SAAADI. Trimming cost V 0 bases and J 3 bases, with 9 bases left between them. In nucleotides, the CDR3 is TGCGCCAGCAGTGAGTCGTTAGTCGACTACGAGCAGTACTTC. Residues: CASSESLVDYEQYF.

The chain is built from TRBV5-5 and TRBJ2-1; 10 bases fit TRBD1. The V segment lost 5 bases and the J segment 1 base; nucleotides outside the gene matches: 6. Germline V gene sequence: CDR1 SGHKS, CDR2 YYEKEE (reference sequence). CDR3 size: 16 residues. CDR3 protein: CASSPGTGDSYNEQFF. Here the CDR3 DNA reads TGTGCCAGCAGTCCCGGGACAGGGGATTCCTACAATGAGCAGTTCTTC. The full variable domain, completed using reference TRBV5-5 and TRBJ2-1, is DAGVTQSPTHLIKTRGQQVTLRCSPISGHKSVSWYQQVLGQGPQFIFQYYEKEERGRGNFPDRFSARQFPNYSSELNVNALLLGDSALYLCASSPGTGDSYNEQFFGPGTRLTVL.

J is TRBJ1-5 and V is TRBV6-2 or TRBV6-3, with D uncertain. The CDR3 contains 15 residues. V was clipped by 5 bases and J by 9 bases, with 20 bases between them. CDR1 is MNHEY, CDR2 SVGEGT, per germline. DNA for the CDR3: TGTGCCAGCAGTCCGCCCGGCGGTCCACGCGCGCCCCAGCATTTT. Its protein is CASSPPGGPRAPQHF.

This sequence joins TRBV30 and TRBJ2-3; 11 nucleotides align to TRBD1. The CDR3 runs 15 residues. V lost 3 bases and J lost 4; bases outside the gene matches: 6. The germline V gene has CDR1 GTSNPN and CDR2 SVGIG (reference sequence). CDR3 nucleotide sequence: TGTGCCTGGAGCGATGGGACAGGGGGGTCAGATACGCAGTATTTT. Its translation: CAWSDGTGGSDTQYF.

V gene TRBV19 combines with J gene TRBJ1-5; the D gene is possibly TRBD1 (6 bases). The length of the CDR3 is 14 residues. Germline CDR1 LNHDA, CDR2 SQIVND (reference sequence). V lost 6 bases and J lost 5, with 14 bases in between. CDR3 region: CASSREDSYQPQHF. Here the CDR3 DNA reads TGTGCCAGTAGCAGAGAGGACAGCTATCAGCCCCAGCATTTT.

In nucleotides, the CDR3 is TGTGCCAGCAGCTTAGTAGGGAGAAGCAATCAGCCCCAGCATTTT. The encoded protein is CASSLVGRSNQPQHF. The chain is built from TRBV7-2 and TRBJ1-5, with D unclear. CDR1 is SGHTA, CDR2 FQGNSA, per germline. Trimming took off 1 base at V and 1 base at J, with 8 bases between the two ends. This CDR3 region has 15 residues.

V is TRBV5-6 and J is TRBJ2-7, with TRBD1 identical over 7 bases. The V and J ends lost 4 bases and 6 bases, in that order; junction bases with no gene match: 7. Germline V lookup: CDR1 SGHDT, CDR2 YYEEEE. The CDR3 is made up of 13 amino acids. The CDR3 is CASSRTTGFEQYF. CDR3 nucleotides: TGTGCCAGCAGCCGTACGACAGGGTTCGAGCAGTACTTC.